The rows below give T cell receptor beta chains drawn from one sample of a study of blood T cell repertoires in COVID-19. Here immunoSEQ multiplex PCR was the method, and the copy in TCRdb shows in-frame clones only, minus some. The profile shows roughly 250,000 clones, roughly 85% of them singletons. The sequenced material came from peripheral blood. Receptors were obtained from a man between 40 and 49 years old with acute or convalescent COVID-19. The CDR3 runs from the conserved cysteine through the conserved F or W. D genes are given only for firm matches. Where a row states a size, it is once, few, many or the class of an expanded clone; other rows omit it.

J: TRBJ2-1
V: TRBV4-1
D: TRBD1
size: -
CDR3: CASSQDLGQGAFF
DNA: TGCGCCAGCAGCCAAGATCTTGGACAGGGGGCGTTCTTC

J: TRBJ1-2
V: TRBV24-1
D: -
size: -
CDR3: CATSDSDSYGYTF
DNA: TGTGCCACCAGTGATTCGGACAGCTATGGCTACACCTTC

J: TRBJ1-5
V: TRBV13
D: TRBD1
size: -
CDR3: CASSPLTGGANQPQHF
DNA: TGTGCCAGCAGCCCCTTGACAGGGGGCGCGAATCAGCCCCAGCATTTT

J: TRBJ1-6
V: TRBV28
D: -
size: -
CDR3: CASSLGIARPLHF
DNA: TGTGCCAGCAGTTTAGGTATAGCGAGGCCCCTCCACTTT

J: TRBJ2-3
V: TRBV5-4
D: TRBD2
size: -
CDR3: CASSFAGGPGDTQYF
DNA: TGTGCCAGCAGCTTTGCGGGGGGGCCCGGGGATACGCAGTATTTT

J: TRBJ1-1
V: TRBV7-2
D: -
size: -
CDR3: CASSLAETYPEAFF
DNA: TGTGCCAGCAGCTTAGCGGAGACCTACCCTGAAGCTTTCTTT

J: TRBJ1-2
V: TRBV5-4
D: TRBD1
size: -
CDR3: CASSSPGQTNYGYTF
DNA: TGTGCCAGCAGCTCACCGGGACAGACTAACTATGGCTACACCTTC

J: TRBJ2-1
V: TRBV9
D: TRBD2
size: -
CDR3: CASSGAGGPDNEQFF
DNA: TGTGCCAGCAGCGGAGCGGGGGGTCCCGACAATGAGCAGTTCTTC

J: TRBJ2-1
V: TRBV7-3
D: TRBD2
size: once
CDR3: CASSLTRTSGGNEQFF
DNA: TGTGCCAGCAGCTTAACGAGGACTAGCGGGGGGAATGAGCAGTTCTTC

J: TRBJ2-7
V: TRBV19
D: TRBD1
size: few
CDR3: CASSSRGTGSYEQYF
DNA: TGTGCCAGTAGCTCCCGAGGGACAGGCTCCTACGAGCAGTACTTC

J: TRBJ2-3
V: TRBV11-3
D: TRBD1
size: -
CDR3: CASSRQGPDTQYF
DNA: TGTGCCAGCAGCAGACAGGGTCCAGATACGCAGTATTTT

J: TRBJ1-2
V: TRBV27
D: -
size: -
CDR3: CASSTPTEGYTF
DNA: TGTGCCAGCAGTACCCCGACAGAAGGCTACACCTTC

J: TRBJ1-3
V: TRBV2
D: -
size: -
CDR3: CASAGGKGNTIYF
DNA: TGTGCGAGCGCGGGGGGTAAAGGAAACACCATATATTTT

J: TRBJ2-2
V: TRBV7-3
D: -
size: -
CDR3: CASKRAPDTGELFF
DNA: TGTGCCAGCAAGAGGGCACCAGACACCGGGGAGCTGTTTTTT

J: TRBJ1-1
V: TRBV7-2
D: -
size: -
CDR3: CASSLYLGGTEAFF
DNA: TGTGCCAGCAGCTTATATCTGGGCGGGACTGAAGCTTTCTTT

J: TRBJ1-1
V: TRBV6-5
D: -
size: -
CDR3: CASRHSNTEAFF
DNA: TGTGCCAGCAGACATTCGAACACTGAAGCTTTCTTT

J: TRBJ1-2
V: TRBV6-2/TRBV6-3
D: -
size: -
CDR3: CASSYRSGFGYTF
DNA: TGTGCCAGCAGTTACAGGAGCGGCTTTGGCTACACCTTC

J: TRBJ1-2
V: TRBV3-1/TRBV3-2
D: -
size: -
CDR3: CASSQGSEGSYGYTF
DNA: TGTGCCAGCAGCCAAGGGAGTGAGGGAAGCTATGGCTACACCTTC

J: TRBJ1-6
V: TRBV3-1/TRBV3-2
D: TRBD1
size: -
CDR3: CASSQEGGGTGYYSYNSPLHF
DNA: TGTGCCAGCAGCCAAGAGGGAGGAGGGACAGGGTACTATTCCTATAATTCACCCCTCCACTTT

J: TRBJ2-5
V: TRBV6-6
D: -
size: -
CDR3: CASSYSAGARETQYF
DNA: TGTGCCAGCAGTTACTCTGCAGGGGCGCGGGAGACCCAGTACTTC

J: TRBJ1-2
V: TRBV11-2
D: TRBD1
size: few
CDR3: CASSHSGQLYGYTF
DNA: TGTGCCAGCAGCCATTCGGGACAGCTCTATGGCTACACCTTC

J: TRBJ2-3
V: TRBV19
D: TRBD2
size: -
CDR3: CASSFIAGDTDTQYF
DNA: TGTGCCAGTAGTTTCATAGCGGGGGACACAGATACGCAGTATTTT

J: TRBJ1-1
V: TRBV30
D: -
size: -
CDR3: CAWQYRVLDTEAFF
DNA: TGTGCCTGGCAATACAGGGTTCTAGACACTGAAGCTTTCTTT

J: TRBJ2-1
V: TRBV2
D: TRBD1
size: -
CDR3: CASSEYRGSPYNEQFF
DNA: TGTGCCAGCAGTGAATACAGGGGATCCCCCTACAATGAGCAGTTCTTC

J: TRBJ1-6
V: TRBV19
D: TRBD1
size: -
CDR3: CASRTGENSPLHF
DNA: TGTGCCAGTCGAACAGGGGAGAATTCACCCCTCCACTTT

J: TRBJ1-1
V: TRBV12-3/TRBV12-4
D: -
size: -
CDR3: CASTPGENTEAFF
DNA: TGTGCCAGCACCCCGGGGGAAAACACTGAAGCTTTCTTT

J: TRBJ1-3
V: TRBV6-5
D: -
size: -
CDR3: CATTRDSSSGNTIYF
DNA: TGTGCCACCACTCGGGACTCGAGCTCTGGAAACACCATATATTTT

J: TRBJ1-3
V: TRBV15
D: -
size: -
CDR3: CATSRDLAGNTIYF
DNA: TGTGCCACCAGCAGAGATCTTGCTGGAAACACCATATATTTT

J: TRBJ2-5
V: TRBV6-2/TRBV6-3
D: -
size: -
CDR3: CASSYRLEETQYF
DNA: TGTGCCAGCAGTTACCGGCTAGAAGAGACCCAGTACTTC

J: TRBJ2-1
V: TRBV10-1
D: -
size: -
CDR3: CASSHSGEGFNEQFF
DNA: TGCGCCAGCAGTCACTCAGGGGAGGGTTTCAATGAGCAGTTCTTC

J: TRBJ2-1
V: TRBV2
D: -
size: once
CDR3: CASSESVGAQGNEQFF
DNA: TGTGCCAGCAGTGAATCAGTGGGGGCGCAGGGGAATGAGCAGTTCTTC

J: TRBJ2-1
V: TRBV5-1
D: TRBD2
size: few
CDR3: CASSSTSGSYNEQFF
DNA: TGCGCCAGCAGCTCGACTAGCGGGTCCTACAATGAGCAGTTCTTC

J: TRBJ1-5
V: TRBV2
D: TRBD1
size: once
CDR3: CASGGQGGRNQPQHF
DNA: TGTGCCAGCGGAGGACAGGGGGGGCGCAATCAGCCCCAGCATTTT

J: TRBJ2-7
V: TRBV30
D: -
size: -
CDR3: CAWSVGGPGQYF
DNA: TGTGCCTGGAGTGTAGGTGGCCCGGGGCAGTACTTC

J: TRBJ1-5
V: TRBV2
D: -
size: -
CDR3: CASSGGGNQPQHF
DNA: TGTGCCAGCAGTGGCGGGGGCAATCAGCCCCAGCATTTT

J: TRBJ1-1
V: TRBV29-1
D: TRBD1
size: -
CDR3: CSVEGRTGGFTEAFF
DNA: TGCAGCGTTGAAGGCCGGACAGGGGGCTTCACTGAAGCTTTCTTT

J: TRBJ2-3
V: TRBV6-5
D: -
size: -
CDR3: CASLFTDTQYF
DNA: TGTGCCAGCCTGTTCACAGATACGCAGTATTTT

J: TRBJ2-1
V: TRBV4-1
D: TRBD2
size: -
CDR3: CASSQELAGGLSSYNEQFF
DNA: TGCGCCAGCAGCCAAGAGCTAGCGGGGGGTCTAAGCTCCTACAATGAGCAGTTCTTC

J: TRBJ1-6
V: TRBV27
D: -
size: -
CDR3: CASGGDNSPLHF
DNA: TGTGCCAGCGGGGGCGATAATTCACCCCTCCACTTT

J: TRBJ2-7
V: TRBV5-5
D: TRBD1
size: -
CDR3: CASSLLRTGTYEQYF
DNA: TGTGCCAGCAGCTTGCTTCGGACAGGAACCTACGAGCAGTACTTC

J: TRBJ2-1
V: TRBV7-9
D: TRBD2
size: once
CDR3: CASSLAGGTYNEQFF
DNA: TGTGCCAGCAGCTTAGCCGGGGGGACCTACAATGAGCAGTTCTTC

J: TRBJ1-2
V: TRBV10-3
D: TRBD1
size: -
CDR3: CAISPSGQGSAGYTF
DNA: TGTGCCATCAGTCCCTCGGGACAGGGATCCGCTGGCTACACCTTC

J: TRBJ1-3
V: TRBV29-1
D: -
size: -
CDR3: CSAGDLRGNTIYF
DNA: TGCAGCGCTGGGGACTTAAGAGGAAACACCATATATTTT

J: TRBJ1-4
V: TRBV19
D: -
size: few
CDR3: CASRGGRERTNEKLFF
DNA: TGTGCCAGTAGGGGGGGACGGGAGAGAACTAATGAAAAACTGTTTTTT

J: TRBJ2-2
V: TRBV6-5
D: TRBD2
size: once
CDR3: CASRLSGGSGELFF
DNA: TGTGCCAGCCGGCTTAGCGGGGGTTCCGGGGAGCTGTTTTTT

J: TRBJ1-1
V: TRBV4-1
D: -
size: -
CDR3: CASRGEDGNTEAFF
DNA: TGCGCCAGCAGGGGGGAGGACGGGAACACTGAAGCTTTCTTT

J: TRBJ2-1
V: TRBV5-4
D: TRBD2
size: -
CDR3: CASSPRGEHSRGFWYEQFF
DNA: TGTGCCAGCAGCCCGCGGGGGGAACATTCCCGGGGTTTCTGGTATGAGCAGTTCTTC

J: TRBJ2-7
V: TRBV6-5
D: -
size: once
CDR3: CASGTDYISYEQYF
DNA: TGTGCCAGCGGAACGGACTACATCTCCTACGAGCAGTACTTC

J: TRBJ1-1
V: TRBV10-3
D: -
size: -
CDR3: CAISDVGAKDTEAFF
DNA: TGTGCCATCAGCGACGTAGGGGCCAAGGACACTGAAGCTTTCTTT

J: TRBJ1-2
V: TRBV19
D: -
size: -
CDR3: CASSIAWTMVEGGYTF
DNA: TGTGCCAGTAGTATCGCTTGGACAATGGTTGAAGGTGGCTACACCTTC

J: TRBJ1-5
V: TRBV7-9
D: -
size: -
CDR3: CASSDMPGQPQHF
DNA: TGTGCCAGCAGCGATATGCCGGGTCAGCCCCAGCATTTT

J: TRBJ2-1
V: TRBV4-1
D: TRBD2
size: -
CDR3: CASSQRLAVGSYNEQFF
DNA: TGCGCCAGCAGCCAAAGACTAGCCGTCGGATCCTACAATGAGCAGTTCTTC

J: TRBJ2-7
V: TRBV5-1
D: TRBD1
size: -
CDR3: CASHGGGTGSYEQYF
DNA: TGCGCCAGCCACGGCGGAGGGACAGGATCCTACGAGCAGTACTTC

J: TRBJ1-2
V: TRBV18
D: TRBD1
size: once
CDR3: CASSPRDSGGYTF
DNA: TGTGCCAGCTCACCAAGGGACAGCGGGGGCTACACCTTC

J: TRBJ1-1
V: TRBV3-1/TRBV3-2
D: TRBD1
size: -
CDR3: CASSLQGSTEAFF
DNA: TGTGCCAGCAGCCTACAGGGGTCCACTGAAGCTTTCTTT

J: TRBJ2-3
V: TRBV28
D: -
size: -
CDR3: CASNEAGPSTDTQYF
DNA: TGTGCCAGCAATGAAGCGGGCCCTAGCACAGATACGCAGTATTTT

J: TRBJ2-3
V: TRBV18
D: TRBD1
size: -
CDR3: CASSPIRWTGGTDTQYF
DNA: TGTGCCAGCTCACCAATTCGATGGACAGGGGGCACAGATACGCAGTATTTT

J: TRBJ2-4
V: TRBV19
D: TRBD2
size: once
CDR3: CASSIAFLAGGENIQYF
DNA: TGTGCCAGTAGTATAGCGTTTCTAGCGGGGGGGGAAAACATTCAGTACTTC

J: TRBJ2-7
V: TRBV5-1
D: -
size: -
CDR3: CASSSDTTTYEQYF
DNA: TGCGCCAGCAGCTCGGACACCACAACTTACGAGCAGTACTTC